This record covers a single T cell receptor (beta chain). This entry is derived from a study of control samples from healthy donors and cancer patients. CDR3 length equals 13 residues. Per germline, CDR1 MNHEY and CDR2 SVGAGI. V lost 4 bases and J lost 4, with 8 bases in between. Profiled with immunoSEQ multiplex PCR; TCRdb holds only in-frame clones, not every one. The sample has roughly 160,000 clones, 96% seen once. The genes are TRBV6-5 and TRBJ1-3; D unclear. This receptor was obtained from a woman in her 30s in good health. The sample consisted of blood. This chain's CDR3 is CASSLQTGNTIYF. In DNA, the CDR3 is TGTGCCAGCAGTTTACAGACAGGAAACACCATATATTTT.